The next 2 T cell receptor beta chains were all read from a single sample in a study of T cells in Graves' hyperthyroidism and ophthalmopathy. RNA transcripts yielded amplified TCR beta CDR3 regions. HTBI primers were the set used in a first-round RT-PCR of the TCR CDR3. Using its own MiXCR run on the multiplex PCR reads, TCRdb lists one record per CDR3 protein. This table has more than 300,000 distinct CDR3 sequences, over 11% appearing once. The sequencing sample was made of blood. These receptors were collected from a woman aged 60-75 years with Graves' hyperthyroidism.

The chain carries TRBV3-1 and TRBJ2-7; perhaps TRBD2 as D (6 bases). The CDR3 is 12 residues long. Germline assignment: CDR1 LGHDT and CDR2 YNNKEL (reference sequence). V gave up 6 bases and J gave up 5 bases, with 11 bases separating them. CDR3 sequence: CASSRLVNEQYF. The CDR3 DNA reads TGTGCCAGCAGTCGACTAGTAAACGAGCAGTACTTC.

This clonotype was observed many times. CDR3 in DNA: TGTGCCATCAGTAGGGGCTATGGCTACACCTTC. Residues: CAISRGYGYTF. This chain uses TRBV10-3 with TRBJ1-2; D possibly corresponds to TRBD1 (5 bases). V was trimmed by 5 bases and J by 4 bases, leaving 5 bases between them. Germline V gene sequence: CDR1 ENHRY, CDR2 SYGVKD. The CDR3 runs to 11 residues.